The rows below give T cell receptor beta chains drawn from one sample of a study of vaccination and CD4 T cells after COVID-19. What these receptors recognize is not known. TCRdb redid the calling of the PCR reads with MiXCR, one entry per CDR3 protein. The sample holds roughly 14,000 distinct CDR3 sequences, 50% to 65% seen once. The material was CD4+ T cells from blood, cultured in vitro, obtained before SARS-CoV-2 vaccination. These receptors all come from a human donor who had recovered from COVID-19. Both conserved end residues are trimmed from each CDR3. Size is omitted from some rows. Given values are once, few, many or a class for expanded clones.

>few|TRBJ2-1|TRBV27|12
ASSGQGGWGEQF
>-|TRBJ1-3|TRBV4-2|12
ASSQVLEGNTIY
>few|TRBJ1-2|TRBV19|15
ASSILVVLAGPYGYT
>-|TRBJ2-1|TRBV7-8|13
ASSLGGSAVDEQF
>few|TRBJ1-5|TRBV28|10
ASRLLLGPQH
>few|TRBJ1-6|TRBV12-3/TRBV12-4|13
ASSLGAGRTSPLH
>-|TRBJ1-1|TRBV6-2/TRBV6-3|11
ASSTPYDRGAF
>-|TRBJ2-5|TRBV6-1|13
ASSTRNQGQETQY
>-|TRBJ1-2|TRBV7-2|12
ASSFTGTDYGYT
>-|TRBJ2-2|TRBV2|11
ASGTVITGELF
>-|TRBJ1-2|TRBV5-4|11
ASSRRGSYGYT
>-|TRBJ2-1|TRBV6-5|12
ASSYPVEHNEQF
>-|TRBJ2-7|TRBV28|12
ATCRWWGSYEQY
>-|TRBJ2-7|TRBV27|12
ASSLSLTNSEQY
>-|TRBJ2-5|TRBV28|11
ASGLAGEETQY
>-|TRBJ2-1|TRBV7-2|15
ASSLTGLAGAGNEQF
>-|TRBJ1-1|TRBV6-5|12
ASSYDRGNTEAF
>-|TRBJ1-3|TRBV20-1|14
SANPRRASSGNTIY
>-|TRBJ1-6|TRBV2|11
ASGQVPNSPLH
>-|TRBJ2-5|TRBV19|12
ASSIRGGWETQY
>-|TRBJ1-5|TRBV6-2/TRBV6-3|13
ASRAVGGDNQPQH
>-|TRBJ2-2|TRBV7-2|14
ASSLVGGLRTGELF
>-|TRBJ1-1|TRBV11-3|11
ASSLWMNTEAF
>-|TRBJ2-1|TRBV5-1|15
ASSLRGTGGPYNEQF
>-|TRBJ2-1|TRBV20-1|15
SARTSGVGGIYNEQF
>-|TRBJ2-2|TRBV6-1|15
ASSVLAAGVDTGELF
>-|TRBJ1-1|TRBV10-3|11
ATHRILNTEAF
>-|TRBJ2-2|TRBV12-3/TRBV12-4|10
ASWENTGELF
>-|TRBJ2-1|TRBV28|12
ASSVLSSYNEQF
>-|TRBJ1-6|TRBV30|12
AWKDRGRSSPLH
>-|TRBJ2-7|TRBV19|12
ASSITGSSYEQY
>few|TRBJ1-5|TRBV24-1|12
ATEYRGKVWPQH
>-|TRBJ1-1|TRBV7-2|13
ASSQLRAQDTEAF